The clone carrying this T cell receptor (beta chain) was detected once. V gave up 7 bases and J gave up 8 bases; unmatched junction bases: 7. Germline V gene data show CDR1 as SNHLY and CDR2 as FYNNEI. The CDR3 is 12 residues long. This sample was taken from a study of control samples from healthy donors and cancer patients. Sequenced by immunoSEQ multiplex PCR; TCRdb stores in-frame clones only, minus some. The top ten clones hold 2.3% of a sample with more than 95,000 clones, around 89% of them seen once. The chain employs TRBV2 and TRBJ1-2; the match to TRBD1 covers 7 bases. This sequence originates from a woman between 65 and 79 years old in good health. Material for sequencing was blood. The CDR3 loop is CASTLQGSGYTF. CDR3 coding DNA: TGTGCCAGCACCTTACAGGGGAGCGGCTACACCTTC.